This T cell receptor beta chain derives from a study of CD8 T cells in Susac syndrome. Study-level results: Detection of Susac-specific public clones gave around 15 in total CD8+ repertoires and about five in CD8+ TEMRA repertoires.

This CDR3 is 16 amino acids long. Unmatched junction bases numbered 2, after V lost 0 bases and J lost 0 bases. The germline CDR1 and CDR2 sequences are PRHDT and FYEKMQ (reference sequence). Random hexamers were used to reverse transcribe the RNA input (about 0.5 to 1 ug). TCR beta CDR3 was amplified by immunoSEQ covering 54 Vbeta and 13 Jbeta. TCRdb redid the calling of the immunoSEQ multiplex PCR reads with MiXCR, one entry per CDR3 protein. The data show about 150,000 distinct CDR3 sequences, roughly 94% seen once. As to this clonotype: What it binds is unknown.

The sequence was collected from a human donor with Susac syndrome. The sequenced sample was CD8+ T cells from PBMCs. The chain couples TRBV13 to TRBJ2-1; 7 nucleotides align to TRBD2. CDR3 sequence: CASSLGTGGSYNEQFF. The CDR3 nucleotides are TGTGCCAGCAGCTTAGGAACGGGAGGCTCCTACAATGAGCAGTTCTTC.